These T cell receptor beta chains were read from a single sample in a study of cytomegalovirus exposure and HLA in healthy donors. Produced via immunoSEQ multiplex PCR; TCRdb's table is partial and in-frame only. The table includes approximately 110,000 clones, approximately 76% detected once. Material for sequencing was PBMCs. These receptor sequences come from a man between 40 and 49 years old in good health and CMV-seronegative. CDR3s include the opening cysteine and the closing phenylalanine or tryptophan. Fields, in order: clone size, D gene, J gene, V gene, CDR3 DNA, CDR3 protein. D genes are given only for firm matches. Some rows mark clone size as missing; the rest say once, few, many or name a class of expanded clone.

clone size: once; D gene: TRBD1; J gene: TRBJ1-4; V gene: TRBV6-1; CDR3 DNA: TGTGCCAGCAGTGAAGGGCAGGGGGCTTGGGAAAAACTGTTTTTT; CDR3 protein: CASSEGQGAWEKLFF
clone size: .; D gene: TRBD2; J gene: TRBJ2-7; V gene: TRBV5-1; CDR3 DNA: TGCGCCAGCAGCTGGGGGACTAGCGCCTCCTACGAGCAGTACTTC; CDR3 protein: CASSWGTSASYEQYF
clone size: .; D gene: .; J gene: TRBJ1-5; V gene: TRBV19; CDR3 DNA: TGTGCCAGTTCCGCCGGGGGGTATGGCAATCAGCCCCAGCATTTT; CDR3 protein: CASSAGGYGNQPQHF
clone size: .; D gene: .; J gene: TRBJ2-7; V gene: TRBV5-6; CDR3 DNA: TGTGCCAGCAGTTCTAAGGCTTGGGGGCGCGACTACGAGCAGTACTTC; CDR3 protein: CASSSKAWGRDYEQYF
clone size: .; D gene: .; J gene: TRBJ1-4; V gene: TRBV5-5; CDR3 DNA: TGTGCCAGCAGCTTGGTTGGGCGAGAAGCAACTAATGAAAAACTGTTTTTT; CDR3 protein: CASSLVGREATNEKLFF
clone size: .; D gene: TRBD1; J gene: TRBJ1-4; V gene: TRBV12-5; CDR3 DNA: TGTGCTAGTGGCCCCAAGACAGGGGATAGTTCCAGTGAAAAACTGTTTTTT; CDR3 protein: CASGPKTGDSSSEKLFF
clone size: .; D gene: TRBD1; J gene: TRBJ2-2; V gene: TRBV4-1; CDR3 DNA: TGCGCCAGCAGCCTCAGCTCCGGACAGGGGAGAACCGGGGAGCTGTTTTTT; CDR3 protein: CASSLSSGQGRTGELFF
clone size: .; D gene: .; J gene: TRBJ1-4; V gene: TRBV19; CDR3 DNA: TGTGCCACCACAACAGGGCCAACTAATGAAAAACTGTTTTTT; CDR3 protein: CATTTGPTNEKLFF
clone size: .; D gene: .; J gene: TRBJ2-3; V gene: TRBV2; CDR3 DNA: TGTGCCAGCAGCGGATTAGGGGGGGGCGGCACAGATACGCAGTATTTT; CDR3 protein: CASSGLGGGGTDTQYF
clone size: .; D gene: .; J gene: TRBJ1-5; V gene: TRBV6-5; CDR3 DNA: TGTGCCAGTCGATCCGCAGGGGTTAGCAATCAGCCCCAGCATTTT; CDR3 protein: CASRSAGVSNQPQHF
clone size: .; D gene: .; J gene: TRBJ1-1; V gene: TRBV21-1; CDR3 DNA: TGTGCCAGCAGCAAAGGGGGGGACAGGGGGAACACTGAAGCTTTCTTT; CDR3 protein: CASSKGGDRGNTEAFF
clone size: .; D gene: TRBD1; J gene: TRBJ2-7; V gene: TRBV29-1; CDR3 DNA: TGCAGCGTGGGGACAGGGGGCATCGAGCAGTACTTC; CDR3 protein: CSVGTGGIEQYF
clone size: once; D gene: .; J gene: TRBJ1-4; V gene: TRBV7-7; CDR3 DNA: TGTGCTAGCAGCAAGGACCGGGGGGAAAAACTGTTTTTT; CDR3 protein: CASSKDRGEKLFF
clone size: .; D gene: .; J gene: TRBJ2-3; V gene: TRBV20-1; CDR3 DNA: TGCAGTGGACTTACAGATACGCAGTATTTT; CDR3 protein: CSGLTDTQYF
clone size: .; D gene: .; J gene: TRBJ2-1; V gene: TRBV30; CDR3 DNA: TGTGCCTGGAGTGCCGACAATGAGCAGTTCTTC; CDR3 protein: CAWSADNEQFF
clone size: few; D gene: TRBD2; J gene: TRBJ2-7; V gene: TRBV4-2; CDR3 DNA: TGTGCCAGCAGCCATATTGTAATGGCCGGGACTAGCGGGCTAAATTCCCCCTACGAGCAGTACTTC; CDR3 protein: CASSHIVMAGTSGLNSPYEQYF
clone size: few; D gene: .; J gene: TRBJ2-1; V gene: TRBV21-1; CDR3 DNA: TGTGCCAGCAGCAAATCTCCCTCGAAGTACAGGGGAGTATTGGCGGGCAATGAGCAGTTCTTC; CDR3 protein: CASSKSPSKYRGVLAGNEQFF
clone size: .; D gene: .; J gene: TRBJ2-3; V gene: TRBV4-1; CDR3 DNA: TGCGCCAGCAGCCAAGTACGTCGGAGGATCGGCCACACAGATACGCAGTATTTT; CDR3 protein: CASSQVRRRIGHTDTQYF
clone size: .; D gene: .; J gene: TRBJ1-2; V gene: TRBV15; CDR3 DNA: TGTGCCACCAGCAGCCTCAGGGTTACCTATGGCTACACCTTC; CDR3 protein: CATSSLRVTYGYTF
clone size: .; D gene: TRBD1; J gene: TRBJ1-5; V gene: TRBV7-2; CDR3 DNA: TGTGCCAGCAGCGGTGGACAGGGCAACCAGCCCCAGCATTTT; CDR3 protein: CASSGGQGNQPQHF
clone size: few; D gene: .; J gene: TRBJ1-1; V gene: TRBV5-4; CDR3 DNA: TGTGCCAGCAGCTTAGGGGGGGCAGTCATGAACACTGAAGCTTTCTTT; CDR3 protein: CASSLGGAVMNTEAFF
clone size: .; D gene: .; J gene: TRBJ1-2; V gene: TRBV19; CDR3 DNA: TGTGCCAGTAGTATTGGGGCCGGTTATGGCTACACCTTC; CDR3 protein: CASSIGAGYGYTF
clone size: .; D gene: TRBD2; J gene: TRBJ2-7; V gene: TRBV4-3; CDR3 DNA: TGCGCCAGCAGCCCCACGACTAGCGGGGGGGTCGAGCAGTACTTC; CDR3 protein: CASSPTTSGGVEQYF
clone size: .; D gene: TRBD1; J gene: TRBJ1-2; V gene: TRBV5-5; CDR3 DNA: TGTGCCAGCAGCTTGGCGACAGGGTCTGAGGGCTACACCTTC; CDR3 protein: CASSLATGSEGYTF
clone size: once; D gene: .; J gene: TRBJ1-4; V gene: TRBV7-2; CDR3 DNA: TGTGCCAGCAGCCCCCGAGGGTGGGGGCTCGAGGGAAAACTGTTTTTT; CDR3 protein: CASSPRGWGLEGKLFF
clone size: once; D gene: TRBD1; J gene: TRBJ1-5; V gene: TRBV2; CDR3 DNA: TGTGCCAGCAGTGAAATGGGACAGGGGAATCAGCCCCAGCATTTT; CDR3 protein: CASSEMGQGNQPQHF
clone size: .; D gene: .; J gene: TRBJ1-6; V gene: TRBV6-1; CDR3 DNA: TGTGCCAGCAGTGAAATCACGCGGGGGGGAAATTCACCCCTCCACTTT; CDR3 protein: CASSEITRGGNSPLHF
clone size: .; D gene: TRBD2; J gene: TRBJ2-2; V gene: TRBV25-1; CDR3 DNA: TGTGCCAGCAGTGACCGGGGGGAGGGAAGGACCGGGGAGCTGTTTTTT; CDR3 protein: CASSDRGEGRTGELFF
clone size: .; D gene: .; J gene: TRBJ2-1; V gene: TRBV5-1; CDR3 DNA: TGCGCCAGCAGCCGAACCATCCTCAGCTCCTACAATGAGCAGTTCTTC; CDR3 protein: CASSRTILSSYNEQFF
clone size: .; D gene: .; J gene: TRBJ2-6; V gene: TRBV10-3; CDR3 DNA: TGTGCCATCAGTGAGGACAGCTCTGGGGCCAACGTCCTGACTTTC; CDR3 protein: CAISEDSSGANVLTF
clone size: .; D gene: TRBD1; J gene: TRBJ1-4; V gene: TRBV2; CDR3 DNA: TGTGCCAGCAGCCGGGACAGGTGGAATGAAAAACTGTTTTTT; CDR3 protein: CASSRDRWNEKLFF
clone size: many; D gene: TRBD1; J gene: TRBJ2-7; V gene: TRBV5-1; CDR3 DNA: TGCGCCAGCAGCCGCGGAGGGACAGGTTCCTACGAGCAGTACTTC; CDR3 protein: CASSRGGTGSYEQYF
clone size: .; D gene: TRBD1; J gene: TRBJ1-2; V gene: TRBV29-1; CDR3 DNA: TGCAGCGTTGGCAACAGGGGATCTAACTATGGCTACACCTTC; CDR3 protein: CSVGNRGSNYGYTF
clone size: .; D gene: .; J gene: TRBJ1-1; V gene: TRBV28; CDR3 DNA: TGTGCCAGTACAAGGTGGGGGGACACTGAAGCTTTCTTT; CDR3 protein: CASTRWGDTEAFF
clone size: .; D gene: TRBD2; J gene: TRBJ2-5; V gene: TRBV25-1; CDR3 DNA: TGTGCCAGCAGTGATCCCTCCCAGCGGGAGACCCAAGAGACCCAGTACTTC; CDR3 protein: CASSDPSQRETQETQYF
clone size: few; D gene: TRBD1; J gene: TRBJ2-7; V gene: TRBV6-1; CDR3 DNA: TGTGCCAGCAGTGAACGACAGGGAATCTACGAGCAGTACTTC; CDR3 protein: CASSERQGIYEQYF
clone size: .; D gene: .; J gene: TRBJ2-7; V gene: TRBV6-1; CDR3 DNA: TGTGCCAGCAGTGGGGGGAGTCGGGGGGCTAGCTACGAGCAGTACTTC; CDR3 protein: CASSGGSRGASYEQYF
clone size: .; D gene: .; J gene: TRBJ2-7; V gene: TRBV7-2; CDR3 DNA: TGTGCCAGCAGCTTAGTCGCAGGGCAGACCTACGAGCAGTACTTC; CDR3 protein: CASSLVAGQTYEQYF
clone size: .; D gene: TRBD2; J gene: TRBJ2-1; V gene: TRBV29-1; CDR3 DNA: TGCAGGGTCGCGGTAGCGGGAGTGGGCAATGAGCAGTTCTTC; CDR3 protein: CRVAVAGVGNEQFF
clone size: .; D gene: TRBD2; J gene: TRBJ2-7; V gene: TRBV5-6; CDR3 DNA: TGTGCCAGCAACCTAGCGGGGGGGGGATACGAGCAGTACTTC; CDR3 protein: CASNLAGGGYEQYF
clone size: .; D gene: TRBD1; J gene: TRBJ2-7; V gene: TRBV19; CDR3 DNA: TGTGCCAGTAGTATTGAGTCAGGGGGCTCCTACGAGCAGTACTTC; CDR3 protein: CASSIESGGSYEQYF
clone size: .; D gene: TRBD1; J gene: TRBJ1-2; V gene: TRBV9; CDR3 DNA: TGTGCCAGCAGGGGGACAGGGCGACCCGACTATGGCTACACCTTC; CDR3 protein: CASRGTGRPDYGYTF
clone size: .; D gene: TRBD2; J gene: TRBJ2-2; V gene: TRBV7-6; CDR3 DNA: TGTGCCAGCAGCGTAACTAGCGGGGGGGCCACCGGGGAGCTGTTTTTT; CDR3 protein: CASSVTSGGATGELFF
clone size: .; D gene: .; J gene: TRBJ2-7; V gene: TRBV7-2; CDR3 DNA: TGTGCCAGCAGCTTAAACGGAGGGCCCTACGAGCAGTACTTC; CDR3 protein: CASSLNGGPYEQYF
clone size: .; D gene: TRBD1; J gene: TRBJ1-1; V gene: TRBV10-3; CDR3 DNA: TGTGCCATCAGTGCGGGACAGCTGAACACTGAAGCTTTCTTT; CDR3 protein: CAISAGQLNTEAFF
clone size: .; D gene: TRBD2; J gene: TRBJ2-1; V gene: TRBV2; CDR3 DNA: TGTGCCAGCAGCAGGGGACTAGCAGCGGGTAAAGGGGACAATGAGCAGTTCTTC; CDR3 protein: CASSRGLAAGKGDNEQFF
clone size: .; D gene: .; J gene: TRBJ2-7; V gene: TRBV5-1; CDR3 DNA: TGCGCCAGCAGTCCCGAGGGTTACGAGCAGTACTTC; CDR3 protein: CASSPEGYEQYF
clone size: .; D gene: .; J gene: TRBJ2-4; V gene: TRBV5-6; CDR3 DNA: TGTGCCAGCAGCTTGACAGGGTCTAACATTCAGTACTTC; CDR3 protein: CASSLTGSNIQYF
clone size: .; D gene: .; J gene: TRBJ2-7; V gene: TRBV7-8; CDR3 DNA: TGTGCCAGCAGCCAACGGACAGACACCTACGAGCAGTACTTC; CDR3 protein: CASSQRTDTYEQYF
clone size: many; D gene: .; J gene: TRBJ2-7; V gene: TRBV4-1; CDR3 DNA: TGCGCCAGCAGCCAAGCGACTAGTTTAGTTTACGAGCAGTACTTC; CDR3 protein: CASSQATSLVYEQYF
clone size: .; D gene: TRBD1; J gene: TRBJ2-7; V gene: TRBV7-9; CDR3 DNA: TGTGCCAGCAGCTCAAACAGGGGCAACAGGCACGAGCAGTACTTC; CDR3 protein: CASSSNRGNRHEQYF
clone size: .; D gene: .; J gene: TRBJ1-6; V gene: TRBV15; CDR3 DNA: TGTGCCACCTCAGGAAGCTCCTATAATTCACCCCTCCACTTT; CDR3 protein: CATSGSSYNSPLHF
clone size: .; D gene: TRBD1; J gene: TRBJ2-2; V gene: TRBV5-1; CDR3 DNA: TGCGCCAGCGGGACAGAGCTGAACACCGGGGAGCTGTTTTTT; CDR3 protein: CASGTELNTGELFF
clone size: .; D gene: .; J gene: TRBJ1-6; V gene: TRBV5-6; CDR3 DNA: TGTGCCAGCAGCTTGGCCCTGGGCAATTCACCCCTCCACTTT; CDR3 protein: CASSLALGNSPLHF
clone size: .; D gene: .; J gene: TRBJ1-6; V gene: TRBV7-9; CDR3 DNA: TGTGCCAGCAGCTTAGGGAAGGAGAATTCACCCCTCCACTTT; CDR3 protein: CASSLGKENSPLHF
clone size: .; D gene: TRBD1; J gene: TRBJ1-1; V gene: TRBV4-2; CDR3 DNA: TGTGCCAGCAGCCAAGGGAAGGGGGCCACTGAAGCTTTCTTT; CDR3 protein: CASSQGKGATEAFF
clone size: .; D gene: .; J gene: TRBJ2-3; V gene: TRBV5-1; CDR3 DNA: TGCGCCAGCAGCTTGACTAGCACAGATACGCAGTATTTT; CDR3 protein: CASSLTSTDTQYF